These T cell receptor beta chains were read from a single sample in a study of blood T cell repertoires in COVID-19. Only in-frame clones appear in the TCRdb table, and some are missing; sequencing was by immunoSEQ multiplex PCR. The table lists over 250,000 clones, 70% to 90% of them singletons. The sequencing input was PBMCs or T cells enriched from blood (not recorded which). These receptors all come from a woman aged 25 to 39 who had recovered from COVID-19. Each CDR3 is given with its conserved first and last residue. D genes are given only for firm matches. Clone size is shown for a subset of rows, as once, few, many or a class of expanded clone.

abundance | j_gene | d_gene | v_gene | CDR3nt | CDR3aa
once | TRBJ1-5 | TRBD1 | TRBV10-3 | TGTGCCATCAGTGAGACATCCTCCGGGACAGGCTCCAATCAGCCCCAGCATTTT | CAISETSSGTGSNQPQHF
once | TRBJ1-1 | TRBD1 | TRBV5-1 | TGCGCCAGCAGCAGGGACAGGGGGGCTAACACTGAAGCTTTCTTT | CASSRDRGANTEAFF
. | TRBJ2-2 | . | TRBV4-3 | TGCGCCAGCAGCCAAGCACTAGAGGAGGAGCTGTTTTTT | CASSQALEEELFF
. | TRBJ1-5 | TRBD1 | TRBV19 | TGTGCCAGTAAGGAGGGGGCAAGTCGCAATCAGCCCCAGCATTTT | CASKEGASRNQPQHF
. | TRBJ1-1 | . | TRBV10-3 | TGTGCCATCAGTCCCCGGGTGAACACTGAAGCTTTCTTT | CAISPRVNTEAFF
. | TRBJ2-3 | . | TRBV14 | TGTGCCAGCAGCTCGGGCGGGACTTACACAGATACGCAGTATTTT | CASSSGGTYTDTQYF
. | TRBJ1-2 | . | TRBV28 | TGTGCCAGCAGTTCCCCCAAGCTTGTCTATGGCTACACCTTC | CASSSPKLVYGYTF
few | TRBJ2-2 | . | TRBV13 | TGTGCCAGCAGCTTAGGCCGGCGGGGCGGGGAGCTGTTTTTT | CASSLGRRGGELFF
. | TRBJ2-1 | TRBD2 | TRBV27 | TGTGCCAGCAGTTTCGGGAGCGGGACTCGGAATGAGCAGTTCTTC | CASSFGSGTRNEQFF
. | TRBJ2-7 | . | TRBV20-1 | TGCAGTGCTAGTGGGTCCTGGAGCCGATCCTACGAGCAGTACTTC | CSASGSWSRSYEQYF
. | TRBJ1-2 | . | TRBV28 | TGTGCCAGCAGTGAAGCTGGGTGGGGCGGCTACACCTTC | CASSEAGWGGYTF
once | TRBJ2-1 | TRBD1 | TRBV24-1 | TGTGCCACCAGTGACCCGGACAGGTACAATGAGCAGTTCTTC | CATSDPDRYNEQFF
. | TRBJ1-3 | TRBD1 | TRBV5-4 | TGTGCCAGCAGCTTTTCTCCAGGGGGAACTTCTGGAAACACCATATATTTT | CASSFSPGGTSGNTIYF
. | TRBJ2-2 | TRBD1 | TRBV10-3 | TGTGCCATCAGCAACAGGGGGACGAACACCGGGGAGCTGTTTTTT | CAISNRGTNTGELFF
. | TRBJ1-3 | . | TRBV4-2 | TGTGCCAGCAGCCAAGATAACAGGTTCCTTCATTGGACTGGAAACACCATATATTTT | CASSQDNRFLHWTGNTIYF
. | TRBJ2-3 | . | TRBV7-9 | TGTGCCAGCAGCCCAGGGACAGATACGCAGTATTTT | CASSPGTDTQYF
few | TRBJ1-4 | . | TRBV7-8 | TGTGCCAGCAGTGGAACGCCAGGGCTTGAAAAACTGTTTTTT | CASSGTPGLEKLFF
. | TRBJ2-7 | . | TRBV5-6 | TGTGCCAGCAGCATAGGAGGCCCGGGTTACGAGCAGTACTTC | CASSIGGPGYEQYF
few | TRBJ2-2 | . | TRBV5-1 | TGCGCCAGCAGCTTACAGGCCGGGGAGCTGTTTTTT | CASSLQAGELFF
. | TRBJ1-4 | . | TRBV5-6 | TGTGCCAGCAGCTTTTTCCGTTCGACTGGTGAAAAACTGTTTTTT | CASSFFRSTGEKLFF
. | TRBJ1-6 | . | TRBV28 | TGTGCCAGCAACAGGGTAGTTAACAATTCACCCCTCCACTTT | CASNRVVNNSPLHF
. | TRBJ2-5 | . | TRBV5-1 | TGCGCCAGCAGCCAGAAGGACAGCCTCCAAGAGACCCAGTACTTC | CASSQKDSLQETQYF
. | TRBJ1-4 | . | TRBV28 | TGTGCCAGCAGTTTACTCACACCTGCAACTAATGAAAAACTGTTTTTT | CASSLLTPATNEKLFF
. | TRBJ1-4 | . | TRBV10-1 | TGCGCCAGCAGCCCCCAACCTATAGGGGCCACTGAAAAACTGTTTTTT | CASSPQPIGATEKLFF
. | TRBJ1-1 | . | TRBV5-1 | TGCGCCAGCAGCTTGACCCTGGGGGGACTGAACACTGAAGCTTTCTTT | CASSLTLGGLNTEAFF
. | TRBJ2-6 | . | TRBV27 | TGTGCCAGCAGCTTGGGAGGGGGTTCTGGGGCCAACGTCCTGACTTTC | CASSLGGGSGANVLTF
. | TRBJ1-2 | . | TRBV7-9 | TGTGCCAGCAGCCCCGGGGAGGCTCTCTATGGCTACACCTTC | CASSPGEALYGYTF
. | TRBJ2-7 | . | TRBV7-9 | TGTGCCAGCAGCTTAGCGTTGGACTCGTATTCCTACGAGCAGTACTTC | CASSLALDSYSYEQYF
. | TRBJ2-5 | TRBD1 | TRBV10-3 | TGTGCCATCAGTCAGACAGGGGCCCAGTACTTC | CAISQTGAQYF
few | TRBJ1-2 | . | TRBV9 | TGTGCCAGCAGCGTAGGCCAGGGGAACTATGGCTACACCTTC | CASSVGQGNYGYTF
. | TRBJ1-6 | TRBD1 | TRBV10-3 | TGTGCCATCAAGTCGGGACAGGGAGATAATTCACCCCTCCACTTT | CAIKSGQGDNSPLHF
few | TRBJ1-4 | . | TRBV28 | TGTGCCAGCAGCCTCCCCGGGGGTTGGGGTGAAAAACTGTTTTTT | CASSLPGGWGEKLFF
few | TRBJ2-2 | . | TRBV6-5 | TGTGCCAGCAGACAACCGGGACTCAGGCGCGGGGAGCTGTTTTTT | CASRQPGLRRGELFF
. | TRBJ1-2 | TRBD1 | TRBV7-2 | TGTGCCAGCAGCTTAGCAGGGGGACAGGTTTATGGCTACACCTTC | CASSLAGGQVYGYTF